This entry describes one T cell receptor (beta chain). Per germline, CDR1 SGHAT and CDR2 FQNNGV. V lost 3 bases to trimming and J lost 2 bases; unmatched junction nucleotides: 10. This CDR3 spans 16 amino acids. The Seattle patients, enrolled during active infection, were followed longitudinally. The data were taken from a study of blood T cell repertoires in COVID-19. The wider study: Some COVID-19 samples were acute and others convalescent; all came from the United States, Italy and Spain. Sample material is recorded as cDNA or gDNA derived from T cells, B-cell-depleted T cells, or PBMCs.

The authors' processing: Amplifying reference gene primers gave estimates of nucleated cell counts. Method: immunoSEQ multiplex PCR; TCRdb's copy keeps in-frame clones and lacks some. The V and J calls and the clone size are those of that table, but D and trimming were determined from the DNA. The profile shows 50,000 to 65,000 clones, more than 70% of them singletons. The chain couples TRBV11-2 to TRBJ2-7, with 7 bases identical to TRBD2. The sequence came from a man aged 55 to 70 with COVID-19, enrolled during active disease. The sequenced material came from peripheral blood. In DNA form, the CDR3 reads TGTGCCAGCAGCTTTCAGTCGGCGGGAGTCCCCTACGAGCAGTACTTC. This translates into CASSFQSAGVPYEQYF.